The TCR beta chain described here comes from a study of metastatic and nonmetastatic thyroid tumors (dated by TCRdb to 2020 to 2022). The study in broad terms: The researchers compared repertoires between peripheral blood samples and tumor or nodule tissue samples from patients with malignant or benign thyroid disease.

The CDR3 numbers 14 residues from cysteine through phenylalanine. Only the CDR3 DNA stays, 42 bases, in frame from base 1. The trim is 5 bases for V and 1 base for J, with a gap of 12 bases between the germline ends. Looking up the germline V gene yields CDR1 MDHEN and CDR2 SYDVKM. Findings and caveats that apply to the study as a whole: TCR beta diversity was reported as significantly higher in malignant tumors than in benign nodules, in both blood and tumor samples.

None of the patients had been given any treatment before thyroid surgery. Patient clinical samples collected from the early 2010s to the late 2010s were retrospectively analysed using T-cell receptor beta sequencing. This clone counts as medium-sized (0.01 to 0.1%). What this receptor recognizes is not known. No much larger clone is present one base from it, and per-base qualities are unavailable. Libraries were built with PCR. Sequencer: Illumina HiSeq 4000. The TCR beta-chain CDR3 region of each patient was profiled by high-throughput sequencing. As for the original processing: A classifier to discriminate distant-metastatic papillary thyroid cancer patients was built from CDR3 differences across clinicopathological groups. The Shannon index was used to measure repertoire diversity, and the Morisita-Horn index was used to measure how similar tumor and blood repertoires were. The raw public reads went through TCRdb reprocessing: fastp at Q25, MiXCR clone calling, in-frame beta chains kept. TCRdb, not the authors, supplied the V and J calls. A total of some 19,000 clones appear in this sample, approximately 30% of them only once. Roughly 20% of the sample comes from the top ten.

The chain is assembled from TRBV28 and TRBJ2-7; the D gene is perhaps TRBD2, on 6 matching bases. Source material: adjacent normal tissue. The TCR originated in a female donor with papillary thyroid cancer or a benign thyroid nodule (not recorded which). Some clones in this sample may be carry-over from other donors' samples. The CDR3 protein is CASSLTGVSYEQYF. The DNA reads as follows: TGTGCCAGCAGTCTTACGGGGGTATCCTACGAGCAGTACTTC.